This T cell receptor beta chain was captured in a study of blood T cell repertoires in COVID-19. Study information: Samples came from the United States, Italy and Spain, spanning acute and convalescent COVID-19. PBMCs, B-cell-depleted T cells, or T cells provided the cDNA or gDNA that made up the material.

This CDR3 is built from 14 residues. The V gene's germline CDR1 is LGHDT and CDR2 YNNKEL (reference sequence). With V trimmed by 3 bases and J by 7 bases, 4 bases remained unmatched. How the authors handled the data: The authors estimated nucleated cell counts from reference gene primer amplification. This table comes from immunoSEQ multiplex PCR, and its TCRdb copy is limited to in-frame clones, with some not included. The D gene and trimming were derived from the DNA, and the V and J assignments and clone size from that table. The sample contains some 110,000 clones, approximately 84% of which appear only once.

The receptor was derived from a man in his 60s with acute or convalescent COVID-19. V and J are TRBV3-1 (or the pseudogene TRBV3-2) and TRBJ2-7, with 12 bases that match TRBD2. Specimen: peripheral blood. In DNA, the CDR3 is TGTGCCAGCAGCCAGACTAGCGGGAGCGGGGAGCAGTACTTC. It specifies CASSQTSGSGEQYF.